What follows are 13 T cell receptor beta chains derived from one specimen sequenced in a study of T cells in Graves' hyperthyroidism and ophthalmopathy (dated by TCRdb to the late 2010s). Library method: multiplex PCR. Sequencing took place on an Illumina HiSeq 2000. TCR beta CDR3 regions were amplified from RNA transcripts. For the first round of RT-PCR on the TCR CDR3, the HTBI primer set was used together with the Qiagen OneStep RT-PCR kit. The public sequencing data were trimmed at Q25 with fastp and processed into clonotypes with MiXCR by TCRdb, which kept only in-frame beta chains. CDR3 protein duplicates are merged, each entry listing the most common genes and DNA. Counted in this sample were approximately 400,000 distinct CDR3 sequences; around 14% of them appeared once. The ten largest clones take up 7.7% of the sample. Specimen: blood. The receptor source for this set is a young woman with Graves' hyperthyroidism.

A few counts support this clonotype. The chain links TRBV5-1 to TRBJ1-4; D is ambiguous. Germline V gene data show CDR1 as SGHRS and CDR2 as YFSETQ. The CDR3 contains 15 residues. The ends were cut back, 4 bases at V and 4 bases at J, with 14 bases in the middle. For the CDR3, the DNA is TGCGCCAGCAGCCCCGGAGGAGCTATTAATGAAAAACTGTTTTTT. It specifies CASSPGGAINEKLFF.

This clonotype has at least ten counts. The chain employs TRBV7-9 and TRBJ2-2; D call uncertain. The CDR3 totals 15 residues. V was pared by 2 bases and J by 4 bases, with 11 bases between. CDR1 is SEHNR and CDR2 is FQNEAQ in the germline V gene (reference sequence). The CDR3 coding sequence is TGTGCCAGCAGCTTAAGCTCGCTGAGCACCGGGGAGCTGTTTTTT. It encodes CASSLSSLSTGELFF.

This clonotype was detected many times. The rearrangement uses TRBV6-4 and TRBJ2-1; D gene unclear. There are 12 residues in the CDR3. V lost 0 bases and J 10 bases, leaving 7 bases between the germline ends. Per the germline V gene, CDR1 is MRHNA and CDR2 is SNTAGT. CDR3 sequence: CASSDSKSEQFF. The CDR3 coding sequence is TGTGCCAGCAGTGACTCGAAATCCGAGCAGTTCTTC.

The chain combines TRBV5-8 with TRBJ2-1; no definite D call. The CDR3 totals 13 residues. The germline gives CDR1 SGHTS, CDR2 YDEGEE. With 1 base removed from V and 12 bases from J, the gap between germline ends came to 14 bases. CDR3 sequence (DNA): TGTGCCAGCAGCTTGAAACCTGACAAGGGGCAGTTCTTC. Protein product: CASSLKPDKGQFF.

This clonotype was seen more than once but under ten times. A read error is possible here, since a much larger clone lies one base away. The chain is built from TRBV20-1 and TRBJ2-3; TRBD2 agrees at 8 bases. The CDR3 has 18 amino acids. The V gene's germline CDR1 is DFQATT and CDR2 SNEGSKA (reference sequence). Trimming removed 6 bases from V and 0 bases from J; junction bases left unmatched: 17. Here the CDR3 reads CSAALAGYSPSSTDTQYF. The DNA of the CDR3 is TGCAGTGCGGCGCTAGCGGGTTATTCCCCCTCTAGCACAGATACGCAGTATTTT.

This clonotype was recorded many times. The rearrangement uses TRBV11-3 and TRBJ1-2; D is undetermined. V lost 3 bases and J lost 7, with 12 bases in between. The germline CDR1 and CDR2 sequences are SGHNT and YENEEA. The CDR3 is 13 amino acids. The CDR3 region has the DNA TGTGCCAGCAGCTTTTCCGGGCGGCGTGGCTACACCTTC. Translated: CASSFSGRRGYTF.

This clonotype was counted a few times. This chain connects TRBV12-3 or TRBV12-4 to TRBJ2-2, with 10 bases identical to TRBD2. Trimming at V came to 6 bases and at J to 5 bases, leaving 9 bases not matched to a gene. The CDR3 has 16 amino acids. CDR3 in DNA: TGTGCCAGCAGAGGCCCGGGACTAGCGTTGACCGGGGAGCTGTTTTTT. Residues: CASRGPGLALTGELFF.

A remark on this clonotype: At one end, the junction sequence differs from germline, possibly due to a read error. The chain joins TRBV27 to TRBJ2-6; possible D gene TRBD2, 5 bases. CDR1 and CDR2 from the germline V gene are MNHEY and SMNVEV (reference sequence). This CDR3 is 15 amino acids long. This CDR3 is CTSSLGVSGANVLTF. CDR3 DNA sequence: TGTACCAGCAGTTTGGGAGTCTCTGGGGCCAACGTCCTGACTTTC.

This clonotype was observed at least ten times. The rearrangement uses TRBV27 and TRBJ1-2, with unresolved D. V lost 6 bases and J lost 7, with 24 bases in between. The CDR3 consists of 16 residues. Germline CDR1 reads MNHEY; CDR2 reads SMNVEV (reference sequence). The CDR3 DNA reads TGTGCCAGCAGCCGCCAGCTCAGAGTCCCTTTTGGTGGCTACACCTTC. It yields the protein CASSRQLRVPFGGYTF.

This clonotype has at least ten counts. The rearrangement joins TRBV6-1 to TRBJ1-2, with D unresolved. The CDR3 contains 13 residues. Germline-derived CDR1 and CDR2 are MNHNS and SASEGT. Trimming removed 0 bases at V and 5 bases at J, with 7 bases between. This chain's CDR3 is CASSEAGFYGYTF. CDR3 nucleotide sequence: TGTGCCAGCAGTGAAGCGGGGTTTTATGGCTACACCTTC.

The sample holds many counts of this clonotype. The chain employs TRBV20-1 and TRBJ1-2; a weak D match, TRBD1 (5 bases). Germline-derived CDR1 and CDR2 are DFQATT and SNEGSKA (reference sequence). V shed 2 bases and J shed 1 base, with 8 bases lying between them. CDR3 size: 13 residues. The CDR3 nucleotides are TGCAGTGCTAGACCTGGGGGTAACTATGGCTACACCTTC. Translated, it gives CSARPGGNYGYTF.

This clonotype was detected a few times. This chain connects TRBV19 to TRBJ1-2; D perhaps matches TRBD1 (6 bases). Germline assignment: CDR1 LNHDA and CDR2 SQIVND (reference sequence). V gave up 9 bases and J gave up 3 bases, with 11 bases separating them. The CDR3 loop spans 12 amino acids. The CDR3 DNA is TGTGCCAGCCGGAGGGGGGACTATGGCTACACCTTC. This sequence encodes CASRRGDYGYTF. Full variable domain (outside the CDR3, taken from reference TRBV19 and TRBJ1-2): DGGITQSPKYLFRKEGQNVTLSCEQNLNHDAMYWYRQDPGQGLRLIYYSQIVNDFQKGDIAEGYSVSREKKESFPLTVTSAQKNPTAFYLCASRRGDYGYTFGSGTRLTVV.

This clonotype has a count of ten or more. The chain uses TRBV10-1 and TRBJ1-1; the D is unclear. Germline CDR1 is WNHNN and CDR2 is SYGVQD (reference sequence). This CDR3 region has 15 residues. Trimming shortened V by 1 base and J by 0 bases, and 9 bases separated the two germline ends. The DNA of the CDR3 is TGCGCCAGCAGTGAGTTCCCAGGCGTGAACACTGAAGCTTTCTTT. Its translation: CASSEFPGVNTEAFF.